This T cell receptor beta chain is from a study of cytomegalovirus exposure and HLA in healthy donors. Vbeta (60) and Jbeta (13) primers were used in the PCR. This table comes from immunoSEQ multiplex PCR, and its TCRdb copy is limited to in-frame clones, with some not included. Counted here are 110,000 to 150,000 clones, roughly three quarters occurring once; the ten biggest clones make up 1.5% to 2%. A few counts support this clone. This CDR3 comprises 16 residues. The germline V gene encodes CDR1 SEHNR and CDR2 FQNEAQ (reference sequence). Germline trimming cut 5 bases from V and 5 bases from J; bases unmatched to any gene: 7.

Sequenced input: PBMCs. The TCR sequence derives from a woman aged 40 to 49 in good health and CMV-seronegative. The chain uses TRBV7-9 and TRBJ1-5; TRBD1 aligns across 12 bases. The CDR3 sequence: CASSDWDRGPHQPQHF. The CDR3 DNA follows: TGTGCCAGCAGCGATTGGGACAGGGGGCCTCATCAGCCCCAGCATTTT.